A selection of T cell receptor beta chains follows, all from one sample in a study of blood T cells in healthy people across ages. One entry per CDR3 protein results from TCRdb running MiXCR on the 5' RACE reads. The sample shows approximately 1,000,000 distinct CDR3 sequences, under 45% of them seen only once. Sequences were obtained from blood. Source of these receptors: a woman in her sixties or seventies in good health. CDR3s leave out the opening cysteine and the closing phenylalanine or tryptophan. The order of the fields is D gene, CDR3 length, V gene, CDR3 protein. D genes are given only for firm matches.

D gene: TRBD2
CDR3 length: 12
V gene: TRBV10-1
CDR3 protein: ASSDGLADNEQY

D gene: TRBD1
CDR3 length: 12
V gene: TRBV6-1
CDR3 protein: ASSGQGKRGEQY

D gene: .
CDR3 length: 14
V gene: TRBV2
CDR3 protein: ASSEGSRQGRETQY

D gene: TRBD2
CDR3 length: 13
V gene: TRBV3-1
CDR3 protein: ASSRLAGGPYEQF

D gene: TRBD2
CDR3 length: 10
V gene: TRBV20-1
CDR3 protein: SPGGGTDTQY

D gene: .
CDR3 length: 11
V gene: TRBV13
CDR3 protein: ASSLVRSYEQY

D gene: .
CDR3 length: 12
V gene: TRBV15
CDR3 protein: ATSRFGSQETQY

D gene: TRBD2
CDR3 length: 14
V gene: TRBV12-3/TRBV12-4
CDR3 protein: ASNVAGGPTGDEQF

D gene: TRBD2
CDR3 length: 14
V gene: TRBV3-1
CDR3 protein: ASSPASGTSGIEQF

D gene: .
CDR3 length: 11
V gene: TRBV5-6
CDR3 protein: ASSSGTVNEQF

D gene: .
CDR3 length: 11
V gene: TRBV20-1
CDR3 protein: SAIGRGGREAF

D gene: TRBD1
CDR3 length: 15
V gene: TRBV18
CDR3 protein: ASSPEIVGQGNNEQF

D gene: .
CDR3 length: 11
V gene: TRBV20-1
CDR3 protein: SQTGFGTDTQY

D gene: .
CDR3 length: 11
V gene: TRBV18
CDR3 protein: ASSRTRGYEQY

D gene: .
CDR3 length: 15
V gene: TRBV7-6
CDR3 protein: ASSVELKHRLTDTQY

D gene: .
CDR3 length: 13
V gene: TRBV5-6
CDR3 protein: ASSLDYTGKNGYT

D gene: .
CDR3 length: 12
V gene: TRBV11-2
CDR3 protein: ASTSGLLGQAQY

D gene: .
CDR3 length: 13
V gene: TRBV2
CDR3 protein: ASSERTYGGEKLF

D gene: .
CDR3 length: 9
V gene: TRBV9
CDR3 protein: ASGTTGEQY

D gene: TRBD1
CDR3 length: 13
V gene: TRBV20-1
CDR3 protein: SASVEGQIGETQY

D gene: .
CDR3 length: 15
V gene: TRBV3-1
CDR3 protein: ASSPKAPLSGANVLT

D gene: TRBD2
CDR3 length: 13
V gene: TRBV24-1
CDR3 protein: ATSEVAGGTDTQY

D gene: .
CDR3 length: 12
V gene: TRBV28
CDR3 protein: ASSLRGGPWEQF

D gene: .
CDR3 length: 11
V gene: TRBV30
CDR3 protein: AWGGEGSYEQY

D gene: .
CDR3 length: 13
V gene: TRBV20-1
CDR3 protein: SASGEGQRGYEQY

D gene: .
CDR3 length: 12
V gene: TRBV27
CDR3 protein: ASSLDVNQETQY

D gene: TRBD1
CDR3 length: 14
V gene: TRBV2
CDR3 protein: ASSESRDRGHGEQF

D gene: TRBD2
CDR3 length: 14
V gene: TRBV20-1
CDR3 protein: SARDVAGGPTDTQY

D gene: TRBD2
CDR3 length: 14
V gene: TRBV7-2
CDR3 protein: ASSLALTSGGHTQY

D gene: .
CDR3 length: 12
V gene: TRBV10-3
CDR3 protein: AISEGSEQETQY

D gene: .
CDR3 length: 13
V gene: TRBV5-6
CDR3 protein: ASSLGALKAHEQF

D gene: .
CDR3 length: 12
V gene: TRBV2
CDR3 protein: ASGKGLGGTEAF

D gene: TRBD1
CDR3 length: 12
V gene: TRBV20-1
CDR3 protein: SAIRDRGHREQY

D gene: .
CDR3 length: 12
V gene: TRBV12-3/TRBV12-4
CDR3 protein: ASSTTRIRYGYT

D gene: .
CDR3 length: 12
V gene: TRBV27
CDR3 protein: TSSLSIRGHGYT

D gene: TRBD1
CDR3 length: 12
V gene: TRBV11-2
CDR3 protein: ASSLERQGNEQF

D gene: .
CDR3 length: 11
V gene: TRBV7-9
CDR3 protein: ASRHGLNTEAF

D gene: .
CDR3 length: 12
V gene: TRBV5-1
CDR3 protein: ASSLEQGLYGYT

D gene: .
CDR3 length: 17
V gene: TRBV11-2
CDR3 protein: ASSLDQARGRGRHNEQF

D gene: .
CDR3 length: 12
V gene: TRBV12-3/TRBV12-4
CDR3 protein: ASSPLAITDTQY

D gene: .
CDR3 length: 9
V gene: TRBV29-1
CDR3 protein: SVGGANVLT

D gene: .
CDR3 length: 15
V gene: TRBV21-1
CDR3 protein: ASSKWNGVADNYGYT

D gene: TRBD2
CDR3 length: 12
V gene: TRBV11-2
CDR3 protein: ASTLAVGGYEQY

D gene: TRBD2
CDR3 length: 18
V gene: TRBV7-2
CDR3 protein: ASSPEGSSGRWVRNYEQY

D gene: TRBD2
CDR3 length: 17
V gene: TRBV11-2
CDR3 protein: ASSSPGLAGYIAYNEQF

D gene: .
CDR3 length: 11
V gene: TRBV11-2
CDR3 protein: ASSVNGGDEQF

D gene: .
CDR3 length: 11
V gene: TRBV12-3/TRBV12-4
CDR3 protein: ASSSFATDTQY

D gene: TRBD2
CDR3 length: 11
V gene: TRBV20-1
CDR3 protein: SASGLGGNIQY

D gene: .
CDR3 length: 13
V gene: TRBV6-6
CDR3 protein: ASSYKGQINNEQF

D gene: .
CDR3 length: 10
V gene: TRBV2
CDR3 protein: ASVGGAETQY

D gene: .
CDR3 length: 12
V gene: TRBV12-3/TRBV12-4
CDR3 protein: ASTLGRGRDIQY

D gene: .
CDR3 length: 11
V gene: TRBV20-1
CDR3 protein: SASSPQGIEQF

D gene: .
CDR3 length: 9
V gene: TRBV5-1
CDR3 protein: ASSSPEAQY

D gene: .
CDR3 length: 12
V gene: TRBV4-2
CDR3 protein: ASSQDGQLYEQY